The clone carrying this T cell receptor beta chain was counted many times. Its specificity is unknown. The data stem from a study of identical twins. Notes on the study in general: Conclusions leaned on cross-sectional statistical analysis and did not track the same donors over time.

The germline gives CDR1 ENHRY, CDR2 SYGVKD. This CDR3 region has 12 residues. Deletions cut 3 bases from V and 1 base from J, with 3 bases between. Through template switching, a universal primer site was introduced, and the cDNA contained unique molecular identifiers. TCRdb ran MiXCR on the 5' RACE reads and lists one entry per CDR3 protein. The sample lists hundreds of thousands of distinct CDR3 sequences; 5.5% to 7% were seen once. These same data were also listed under a study on yellow fever vaccine responses in identical twins.

The chain uses TRBV10-3 and TRBJ1-1; D ambiguous. The source material was memory (CD45RO+) T cells sorted from blood. The source of this sequence is a woman aged 18-29 years in good health. The CDR3 here is CAISDRNTEAFF. The CDR3, as DNA: TGTGCCATCAGTGACAGGAACACTGAAGCTTTCTTT.